Reported below is one T cell receptor beta chain. The target of this receptor is not known. Nothing much larger sits one base from this clone, and base qualities are not available. Receptor amplification or capture employed the immunoSEQ multiplex PCR assay. DNA from the CD4+ T cells that had been cultured and isolated underwent TCR beta CDR3 sequencing. In the source study's methods: Non-productive TCR sequences were removed, reads were trimmed to the CDR3 region, and CDR3s of at least 7 amino acids were retained. The MANAFEST web app was used to identify antigen-specific clonotypes by comparing expansion in peptide wells with expansion in reference cultures. Positive clones required FDR<0.05 expansion versus reference and all other wells, odds ratio above 5, and frequency above 0.1% in two replicate wells. Clonotypes significantly expanded in SARS-CoV-2 spike wells and in at least one common cold coronavirus spike condition were defined as cross-reactive. CDR3 similarity was assessed by Levenshtein distance with the stringdist R package, and unrooted trees were built with ape in R 3.6.1. Drawn from immuneACCESS, this table holds only the in-frame rearrangements with V and J called that TCRdb kept. Clones are partly lost; checked studies trace under half to an unresolved V gene and leave the rest unexplained. V and J calls and clone size come straight from that table; D and trimming were deduced from the DNA. This sample has under 40,000 clones in its table, and roughly four fifths of those were observed once. The top ten hold roughly 2% of the sample.

This sample stems from a study of vaccination effects on CD4 cells after COVID-19 (dated by TCRdb to between 2021 and 2023). Describing the broader study: Across the study, the median time from the second dose to post-vaccine sampling was 72 days (range 14 to 241). The study compared SARS-CoV-2 spike-specific CD4+ TCR repertoires before and after mRNA vaccination in COVID-19 convalescent patients and infection-naive vaccine recipients. A total of 10 COVID-19 convalescent patients and a handful of SARS-CoV-2-naive healthy vaccine recipients were included in the full study. The Oncomine TCR Beta short-read assay on an Illumina iSeq 100 was used to sequence cultures from other donors in the study.

The research as a whole found: The study was limited by a small number of convalescent patients, and early post-infection timepoints were lacking. Marked clonal contraction was observed in both infection-induced and vaccine-induced clones at late post-vaccination timepoints, consistent with waning T cell responses. In healthy vaccine recipients, vaccine-induced clones were almost all SARS-CoV-2 mono-reactive, with only 1 of 255 being cross-reactive with common cold coronaviruses.

Based on the germline V gene, the CDR1 and CDR2 sequences are MDHEN and SYDVKM. Trimming takes 5 bases from V and 0 bases from J, and the germline ends sit 11 bases apart. There are 15 amino acids in the CDR3, from cysteine to phenylalanine inclusive. Only the CDR3 DNA is retained, 45 bases long and in frame from the first base. To identify antigen-specific CD4+ T cell clonotypes by their expansion, the ViraFEST assay first stimulated PBMC with viral peptide pools and then applied TCR sequencing. After around 11 days of culture, CD4+ T cells were isolated with the EasySep CD4+ T cell isolation kit. Each participant received two doses of an mRNA SARS-CoV-2 vaccine, either BNT162b2 or mRNA-1273. The absence of prior SARS-CoV-2 infection in healthy vaccine recipients was confirmed by negative nucleocapsid antibodies before and after vaccination. Over 1.5 million PBMC per well were cultured with around 10 ug/ml peptides in IMDM containing approximately 4.6% human AB serum, roughly 10 IU/ml IL-2 and gentamicin. Half of the culture medium was replaced with fresh IL-2-containing medium on days 3 and 7. Unless otherwise noted, each peptide stimulation condition was cultured in triplicate wells. Using Ficoll-Paque Plus gradient centrifugation, PBMC were separated from whole blood and then either used fresh or cryopreserved at -140C. Overlapping peptide pools spanned the spike proteins of SARS-CoV-2 and the common cold coronaviruses HCoV-NL63, HCoV-OC43 and HCoV-229E. The QIAamp micro DNA kit was used to extract genomic DNA from the cultured CD4+ T cells.

The chain was built from TRBV28 and TRBJ1-5; too little of a D gene remains to name it. Sequenced here: CD4+ T cells from PBMCs cultured with HCoV-NL63 spike peptides, sampled after COVID-19 vaccination. The cell subset or site label, read with the paper, signifies: HCoV-NL63 spike overlapping peptide pool stimulation. The sequence derives from a human donor who received a COVID-19 vaccine. Some clones in this sample may be carry-over from other donors' samples. The CDR3 corresponds to CASSRFPSSNQPQHF. The DNA sequence follows: TGTGCCAGCAGTCGATTTCCGTCTAGCAATCAGCCCCAGCATTTT.